This T cell receptor beta chain was captured in a study of blood T cell repertoires in COVID-19. Study summary: The origin of the acute and convalescent COVID-19 samples was the United States, Italy and Spain.

The Seattle patients, enrolled during active infection, were followed longitudinally. Per the authors' pipeline: By means of reference gene primer amplification, nucleated cell counts were estimated. TCRdb's table, derived via immunoSEQ multiplex PCR, lists solely in-frame clones and lacks some. V, J and clone size are taken as reported in that table, and D and trimming were inferred from the DNA itself. The repertoire has 400,000 to 450,000 clones, roughly 90% of them found once; the top ten carry less than 0.95%. Sequencing was carried out using peripheral blood. The clonotype originates from a man between 18 and 35 years old with COVID-19, enrolled during active disease.

In nucleotides, the CDR3 is TGTGCCAGCAGCCTCGCGGGACTAGCGGATACCTACGAGCAGTACTTC. Translation gives CASSLAGLADTYEQYF. The genes are TRBV3-1 (or the pseudogene TRBV3-2) and TRBJ2-7, with 11 bases aligning to TRBD2. With 4 bases clipped from V and 2 bases from J, the junction kept 7 bases outside the gene matches. Germline lookup yields CDR1 LGHDT and CDR2 YNNKEL (reference sequence). The CDR3 is made up of 16 amino acids.